This TCR beta chain was identified during a study of blood T cell repertoires in COVID-19. Measured with immunoSEQ multiplex PCR; TCRdb has only the in-frame clones, and not every one. This table holds about 84,000 clones, over 65% found once. The receptor was isolated from a man aged 50 to 60 with active or convalescent COVID-19. The source material was peripheral blood.

The CDR3 loop is CASSLSGRWFRDSTYEQYF. The CDR3 DNA sequence: TGTGCCAGCAGCTTATCAGGCAGGTGGTTTCGGGACAGCACCTACGAGCAGTACTTC. This rearrangement joins TRBV11-2 to TRBJ2-7; 7 bases map to TRBD1. The V gene end was trimmed by 2 bases and the J gene end by 2 bases; junction bases not matched to a gene: 18. This CDR3 has 19 residues. Per germline, CDR1 SGHAT and CDR2 FQNNGV.